This TCR beta chain was sequenced during a study of breast tumors, draining lymph nodes, adjacent tissues. Whole-study results and caveats: The data were judged consistent with most tumor T cells coming from lymph node and expanding in tumor. Compared with lymph nodes, tumors were less diverse; compared with nontumor tissue, more. That most tumor T cells come from lymph nodes remained unproven.

This clonotype has ten or more counts. The antigen is undetermined. Using its own MiXCR run on the multiplex PCR reads, TCRdb lists one record per CDR3 protein. This table has tens of thousands of distinct CDR3 sequences, more than 20% appearing once. Deletions cut 10 bases from V and 1 base from J, with 11 bases between. CDR3 length: 12 residues. The V gene's germline CDR1 is SNHLY and CDR2 FYNNEI. This sequence originates from a female donor with breast cancer. Some clones in this sample may be carry-over from other donors' samples. Sequencing was done on a sample of breast tumor tissue. The V call is TRBV2, the J call TRBJ2-7, with a possible D match to TRBD1 (5 bases). This CDR3 is CATQTASYEQYF. The CDR3 region has the DNA TGTGCCACACAGACAGCATCCTACGAGCAGTACTTC.